This T cell receptor beta chain was documented in a study of T cell responses to AZD1222 COVID-19 vaccine (dated by TCRdb to 2020 to 2022). Background on the whole study: AZD1222 recipients given second doses at about 4 weeks or at about 12 weeks were pooled, since spike-specific TCR depth and breadth were not found to differ between the two schedules. A total of 230 or so trial participants underwent TCR sequencing, of whom approximately 210 received two doses of AZD1222 and around 26 received two doses of the MenACWY control vaccine. Trial participants were enrolled by age into 18-55, 56-69 and 70-plus year subgroups, with 148, 28 and 57 TCR-sequenced participants respectively. Overall study outcomes, separate from this receptor: After two AZD1222 doses, both the breadth and the depth of spike-specific TCRs were significantly higher than at day 0 and than in MenACWY recipients. Nearly half of unique spike-specific TCRs reportedly recognized epitopes outside regions mutated in the B.1.351 and B.1.1.7 variants. Only six AZD1222 recipients were SARS-CoV-2 seropositive at baseline, limiting conclusions about previously exposed vaccinees. Vaccine-associated CD4 TCRs spanned the whole spike protein, with dominant responses in regions 160-218 and 743-854. No day 14 peak-response samples were available, so repertoires were characterized only after the peak T cell response. The 56-69-year group was small, and its depth increase did not reach significance, likely because of low power. Participants were mostly white British and included more females than males, and it was suggested by the authors that clonal diversity may have been underestimated.

The CDR3 regions of human TCRbeta chains were analyzed by immunosequencing. On the authors' methods: Repertoire TCRs were matched against a reference library of SARS-CoV-2-specific TCRs generated with the MIRA antigen-specificity platform. Breadth meant the fraction of unique TCRs that were SARS-CoV-2-associated, whereas depth meant the fraction of total T cells that were SARS-CoV-2-associated. Using the MIRA data, each spike-specific TCR was assigned both to the spike region to which the TCR was reactive and to a CD4 or CD8 class. Log10-transformed breadth and depth values were compared by one-way ANOVA with Sidak's multiple comparisons tests. In its TCRdb copy, this immuneACCESS table keeps in-frame sequences only and misses some clones. Where compared with another copy, unresolved V genes explain less than half of these, and the others have no known cause. Clone size and V and J calls were adopted from that table, with D and trimming inferred from the DNA. The sample records about 76,000 clones, 90% of which are singletons. The ten largest make up roughly 3.9% of the sample.

Remarks on this clone: Its target antigen remains unknown. Base quality data are lacking; no much larger clone is found one base away.

The CDR3 sequence holds 14 residues, the cysteine and phenylalanine included. Only CDR3 DNA remains: 42 bases, in frame from the first base. At the junction V is shortened by 7 bases and J by 5 bases; bases outside the gene matches: 4. In the germline V gene (reference sequence), CDR1 corresponds to LNHDA and CDR2 to SQIVND. Explained via the paper, the time point label denotes: baseline before first vaccination. The vaccinee samples were drawn from two UK trials, COV001 and COV002, one of which was a single-blind randomized controlled phase 2/3 trial testing AZD1222 (ChAdOx1 nCoV-19) in healthy adults. Trial participant PBMC samples were collected at day 0 and day 28 after the second dose for TCRbeta chain sequencing.

Rearrangement joined TRBV19 to TRBJ1-4, with TRBD1 matching 10 junction bases. This sequence was found in an adult in good health. The starting material was peripheral blood, obtained on day 0 of AZD1222 vaccination. CDR3 region: CASTDRGRNEKLFF. The nucleotides read TGTGCCAGTACCGACAGGGGGCGCAATGAAAAACTGTTTTTT.